This entry lists 2 T cell receptor beta chains sequenced from one sample in a study of T cell repertoires in cytomegalovirus infection. Their specific antigens are unknown. Via MiXCR, TCRdb re-called the reads, giving one row per CDR3 protein. The profile shows approximately 220,000 distinct CDR3 sequences, 35% to 40% of them singletons. The specimen was CD8+ T cells from cultured PBMCs, collected from culture after CMV antigen stimulation. The receptors derive from a human donor in good health (CMV status not recorded). Some clones in this sample may be carry-over from other donors' samples.

This CDR3 is CASSLEDTYNEQFF. Written as DNA, the CDR3 is TGTGCCAGCAGCTTAGAGGACACTTACAATGAGCAGTTCTTC. The V call is TRBV7-4, the J call TRBJ2-1; tentatively, D is TRBD1 (5 bases). The CDR3 extends over 14 amino acids. Germline V gene data show CDR1 as SGHVT and CDR2 as SQSDAQ. V dropped 1 base and J dropped 4 bases, with 8 bases sitting between them.

The V and J genes are TRBV27 and TRBJ2-7; 10 bases fit TRBD1. Germline CDR1 and CDR2: MNHEY and SMNVEV (reference sequence). V shed 3 bases and J 5 bases; nucleotides not matched to a gene: 4. The CDR3 contains 14 residues. CDR3 sequence reads: CASSLGQGFDEQYF. The CDR3 nucleotides read TGTGCCAGCAGTTTGGGACAGGGGTTCGACGAGCAGTACTTC.